This T cell receptor (beta chain) was captured in a study of CD8 T cells in ankylosing spondylitis. Study-wide results and caveats: The authors reported significant enrichment of disease-linked clones in matched ankylosing spondylitis synovial fluid. Characteristic of ankylosing spondylitis blood, it appeared, was a TCR beta motif comprising eight highly homologous variants. Clones that were linked to disease were CD8+ and were relatively rare in peripheral blood.

A remark on this clonotype: Its antigen is still unknown.

Trimming removed 1 base from V and 3 bases from J, with 10 bases in between. Germline CDR1 is LGHNA and CDR2 is YSLEER. The CDR3 has 15 amino acids. Quantitative 5'-RACE was performed with molecular barcodes, and it yielded the TCR beta libraries. TCRdb re-analysed the 5' RACE reads in MiXCR, keeping a single row per CDR3 protein. The table lists more than 250,000 distinct CDR3 sequences, about 9.9% of them singletons. The sequenced sample consisted of blood, either unsorted or a sorted T cell fraction (not recorded which). The V and J genes are TRBV4-3 and TRBJ2-1, with D unclear. This receptor was obtained from a female donor with ankylosing spondylitis or in good health (not recorded which). In DNA form, the CDR3 reads TGCGCCAGCAGCCAAGGTCTTGGGCTCTACAATGAGCAGTTCTTC. Encoded protein: CASSQGLGLYNEQFF.